The next 21 T cell receptor beta chains were all read from a single sample in a study of blood T cell repertoires in COVID-19. The method was immunoSEQ multiplex PCR; TCRdb's version includes in-frame clones alone and lacks a portion of them. The sample lists around 270,000 clones, 84% occurring once. Sequencing used peripheral blood. The receptors derive from a woman in her forties who had recovered from COVID-19.

V usage is TRBV10-2 and J usage is TRBJ1-5, with D unresolved. V lost 7 bases and J lost 0, with 13 bases in between. There are 15 residues in the CDR3. Germline V lookup: CDR1 WSHSY, CDR2 SAAADI. The CDR3 is CASNQWRNSNQPQHF. The CDR3 nucleotides are TGCGCCAGCAATCAGTGGCGGAATAGCAATCAGCCCCAGCATTTT.

The rearrangement uses TRBV28 and TRBJ1-3; TRBD1 is a possible D gene (6 bases). The CDR3 sequence is 15 residues long. Germline V gene data show CDR1 as MDHEN and CDR2 as SYDVKM. Between the trimmed V and J ends, which lost 3 bases and 4 bases, there was a span of 13 bases. As DNA, the CDR3 is TGTGCCAGCAGTTTGAGGGGGAGAGCCGGAAACACCATATATTTT. Amino acid sequence: CASSLRGRAGNTIYF.

The chain combines TRBV2 with TRBJ2-7, with no clear D. The V end was cut by 2 bases, the J end by 3 bases, with 8 bases between. This CDR3 has 13 residues. Germline V gene lookup returns CDR1 SNHLY and CDR2 FYNNEI. The DNA for the CDR3 is TGTGCCAGCAGTGAAATGATCGGCTACGAGCAGTACTTC. It encodes CASSEMIGYEQYF. The whole variable domain, filled in from reference TRBV2 and TRBJ2-7, reads EPEVTQTPSHQVTQMGQEVILRCVPISNHLYFYWYRQILGQKVEFLVSFYNNEISEKSEIFDDQFSVERPDGSNFTLKIRSTKLEDSAMYFCASSEMIGYEQYFGPGTRLTVT.

The V and J genes are TRBV29-1 and TRBJ2-5; 9 bases map to TRBD1. V lost 7 bases to trimming and J lost 5 bases; unmatched junction nucleotides: 11. The V gene's germline CDR1 is SQVTM and CDR2 ANQGSEA. The CDR3 consists of 14 residues. The CDR3 DNA is TGCAGCGCCAGGACAGGGGCCTGGGGGGAGACCCAGTACTTC. This translates into CSARTGAWGETQYF. The variable domain in full, with the rest retrieved from reference TRBV29-1 and TRBJ2-5, is SAVISQKPSRDICQRGTSLTIQCQVDSQVTMMFWYRQQPGQSLTLIATANQGSEATYESGFVIDKFPISRPNLTFSTLTVSNMSPEDSSIYLCSARTGAWGETQYFGPGTRLLVL.

The chain uses TRBV7-3 and TRBJ2-3, with 11 nucleotides matching TRBD2. CDR1 SGHTA and CDR2 FQGTGA come from the germline V gene. Losses at the gene ends were 5 bases for V and 5 bases for J; bases not matched to a gene: 9. The CDR3 is 16 residues long. CDR3 amino acids: CASSLRPTSGVDTQYF. The DNA of the CDR3 is TGTGCCAGCAGCCTCCGCCCGACTAGCGGGGTAGATACGCAGTATTTT.

The chain links TRBV7-3 to TRBJ2-1, with TRBD2 as a possible D gene (5 bases). Germline V gene sequence: CDR1 SGHTA, CDR2 FQGTGA. V shed 2 bases and J shed 5 bases, with 7 bases lying between them. This CDR3 contains 13 residues. The CDR3 reads CASSLDYNNEQFF. Here the CDR3 DNA reads TGTGCCAGCAGCTTAGACTACAACAATGAGCAGTTCTTC.

The V gene is TRBV5-5, the J gene TRBJ2-6; TRBD2 matches 13 bases. Germline values: CDR1 SGHKS, CDR2 YYEKEE (reference sequence). J gave up 4 bases and V 4 bases, and 8 bases lay outside the gene matches. The CDR3 totals 18 residues. The CDR3: CASSPRTSGGRGANVLTF. The DNA of the CDR3 is TGTGCCAGCAGCCCGCGGACTAGCGGGGGCCGCGGGGCCAACGTCCTGACTTTC. Full variable domain (missing parts from reference TRBV5-5 and TRBJ2-6): DAGVTQSPTHLIKTRGQQVTLRCSPISGHKSVSWYQQVLGQGPQFIFQYYEKEERGRGNFPDRFSARQFPNYSSELNVNALLLGDSALYLCASSPRTSGGRGANVLTFGAGSRLTVL.

This sequence joins TRBV10-3 and TRBJ2-5; 11 bases fit TRBD1. The CDR3 length is 15 residues. With V trimmed by 10 bases and J by 5 bases, 12 bases remained unmatched. Germline V CDR1 and CDR2: ENHRY, SYGVKD. The DNA for the CDR3 is TGTGCCAGCCGTGGGTGGACAGGGGGCGGTGAGACCCAGTACTTC. Protein product: CASRGWTGGGETQYF.

The rearrangement uses TRBV6-5 and TRBJ1-5, with D perhaps TRBD1 (5 bases). The germline CDR1 and CDR2 sequences are MNHEY and SVGAGI. The CDR3 length is 15 residues. Deletions cut 2 bases from V and 6 bases from J, with 14 bases between. CDR3 protein: CASSYGQGGSQPQHF. CDR3 in DNA: TGTGCCAGCAGTTACGGGCAGGGCGGCTCTCAGCCCCAGCATTTT.

Only one count was recorded for this clone. The CDR3: CASSALSGGVTDTQYF. The CDR3 bases are TGTGCCAGCAGCGCCCTTAGCGGGGGGGTTACAGATACGCAGTATTTT. The chain links TRBV9 to TRBJ2-3, with 11 bases matching TRBD2. Looked up from germline, CDR1 is SGDLS and CDR2 is YYNGEE. Trimming at V came to 3 bases and at J to 3 bases, leaving 6 bases not matched to a gene. CDR3 size: 16 residues.

The rearrangement uses TRBV19 and TRBJ1-5; D is unresolved. Germline CDR1 LNHDA, CDR2 SQIVND (reference sequence). Trimming removed 1 base from V and 5 bases from J, with 6 bases in between. The CDR3 has 13 amino acids. CDR3 sequence: CASSIGRDQPQHF. The CDR3 region has the DNA TGTGCCAGTAGTATAGGGCGGGATCAGCCCCAGCATTTT.

The chain employs TRBV7-3 and TRBJ1-1, with TRBD1 as a possible D gene (5 bases). The CDR3 sequence is 13 residues long. Germline loops: CDR1 SGHTA, CDR2 FQGTGA. Trimming stripped 4 bases from V and 2 bases from J, with 8 bases between. The CDR3, as DNA: TGTGCCAGCAGCTCAGACAGCAACACTGAAGCTTTCTTT. As protein: CASSSDSNTEAFF.

The chain joins TRBV19 to TRBJ1-6; TRBD1 matches 7 bases. J lost 4 bases, V lost 4 bases, and 1 base had no gene match. Germline loops: CDR1 LNHDA, CDR2 SQIVND (reference sequence). The CDR3 has 14 amino acids. The CDR3: CASSTDRYNSPLHF. The CDR3 coding sequence is TGTGCCAGTAGTACGGACAGGTATAATTCACCCCTCCACTTT.

A single count supports this clone. The chain combines TRBV2 with TRBJ1-5; no reliable D call. The V gene's germline CDR1 is SNHLY and CDR2 FYNNEI. This CDR3 has 17 residues. Trimming removed 6 bases from V and 0 bases from J, with 18 bases in between. The CDR3 reads CASRRARAAYSNQPQHF. The CDR3, as DNA: TGTGCCAGCAGAAGAGCCCGAGCCGCATATAGCAATCAGCCCCAGCATTTT.

The chain couples TRBV29-1 to TRBJ1-1; D remains unclear. Germline CDR1 SQVTM, CDR2 ANQGSEA. V was trimmed by 6 bases and J by 1 base, leaving 6 bases between them. The CDR3 length is 11 residues. The CDR3 DNA follows: TGCAGCGTCGACACGAACACTGAAGCTTTCTTT. This translates into CSVDTNTEAFF.

The rearrangement joins TRBV11-3 to TRBJ2-7, with 12 positions matching TRBD1. From germline, CDR1 is SGHNT and CDR2 YENEEA. Trimming took 5 bases from V and 7 from J; bases not matched to a gene: 15. The CDR3 length is 17 residues. CDR3 sequence (DNA): TGTGCCAGCAGCGGTAGGGGCGGGACAGGGGGCGGACGGGAGCAGTACTTC. Amino acids: CASSGRGGTGGGREQYF.

The gene calls are TRBV29-1 and TRBJ2-5; 11 bases match TRBD2. Germline values: CDR1 SQVTM, CDR2 ANQGSEA. Trimming at V came to 7 bases and at J to 5 bases, leaving 9 bases not matched to a gene. The CDR3 is made up of 14 amino acids. CDR3 sequence: CSGNLAGGAETQYF. Written as DNA, the CDR3 is TGCAGCGGTAATCTAGCGGGGGGCGCGGAGACCCAGTACTTC.

The CDR3 spells CASSAQGGRAGYTF. In DNA form, the CDR3 reads TGTGCCAGCAGCGCCCAAGGGGGCAGGGCTGGCTACACCTTC. The gene calls are TRBV9 and TRBJ1-2; 7 nucleotides align to TRBD1. Per the germline V gene, CDR1 is SGDLS and CDR2 is YYNGEE. The CDR3 spans 14 residues. V lost 3 bases to trimming and J lost 7 bases; unmatched junction nucleotides: 9.

Details on this clone: The junction and the germline gene differ at one end; a read error may be behind it. This sequence joins TRBV19 and TRBJ2-1; 10 bases map to TRBD1. The CDR3 covers 15 residues. Per germline, CDR1 LNHDA and CDR2 SQIVND (reference sequence). This CDR3 reads CASSPTGGSHNEQFF. CDR3 nucleotides: TGTGCCAGTAGTCCGACAGGGGGCTCCCACAATGAGCAGTTCTTC.

In its sample, this clone was seen once. The J gene is TRBJ2-4, the V gene TRBV9; TRBD1 matches 8 bases. Germline V CDR1 and CDR2: SGDLS, YYNGEE. CDR3 length: 14 amino acids. After removal of 3 bases from V and 6 bases from J, the junction contained 5 bases not matched to a gene. The CDR3 reads CASSGGQGPNIQYF. For the CDR3, the DNA is TGTGCCAGCAGCGGCGGACAGGGCCCAAACATTCAGTACTTC.

This sequence joins TRBV24-1 and TRBJ2-1, with no clear D. Germline V gene data show CDR1 as KGHDR and CDR2 as SFDVKD. This CDR3 is built from 15 residues. V was clipped by 4 bases and J by 5 bases, with 14 bases between them. CDR3 sequence: CATSDLSRSNNEQFF. DNA of the CDR3: TGTGCCACCAGTGACTTGTCTAGGTCCAACAATGAGCAGTTCTTC.